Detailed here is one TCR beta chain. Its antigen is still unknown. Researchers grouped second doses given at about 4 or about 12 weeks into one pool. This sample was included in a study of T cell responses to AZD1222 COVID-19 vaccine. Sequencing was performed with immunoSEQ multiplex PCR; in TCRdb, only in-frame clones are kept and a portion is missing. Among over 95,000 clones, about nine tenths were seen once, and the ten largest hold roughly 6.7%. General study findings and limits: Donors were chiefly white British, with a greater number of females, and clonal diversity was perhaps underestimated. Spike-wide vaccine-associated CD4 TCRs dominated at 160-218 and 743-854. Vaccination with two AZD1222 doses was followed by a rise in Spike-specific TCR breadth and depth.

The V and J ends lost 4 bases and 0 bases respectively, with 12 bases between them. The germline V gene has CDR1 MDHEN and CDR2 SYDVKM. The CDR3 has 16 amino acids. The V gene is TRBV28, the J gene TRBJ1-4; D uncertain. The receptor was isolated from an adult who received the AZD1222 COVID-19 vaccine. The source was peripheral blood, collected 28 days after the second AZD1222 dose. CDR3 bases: TGTGCCAGCAGTTCCTCCACGAGTCCAACTAATGAAAAACTGTTTTTT. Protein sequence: CASSSSTSPTNEKLFF. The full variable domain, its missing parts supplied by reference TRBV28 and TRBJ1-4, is DVKVTQSSRYLVKRTGEKVFLECVQDMDHENMFWYRQDPGLGLRLIYFSYDVKMKEKGDIPEGYSVSREKKERFSLILESASTNQTSMYLCASSSSTSPTNEKLFFGSGTQLSVL.